What follows is one T cell receptor beta chain and its context. The antigen is unknown. This sample stems from a study of cytomegalovirus exposure and HLA in healthy donors. For the study at large: When 350 to 500 donors were genotyped, around 77% of them were found to fall in the Caucasian-associated ancestry cluster. Broader study findings: In terms of immune exposure information, only CMV serostatus was available. Earlier analysis found most TCR beta V segments productive about 87% or about 30% of the time.

PCR employed 60 Vbeta and 13 Jbeta primers. The table came from immunoSEQ multiplex PCR; TCRdb's copy has only in-frame clones and leaves some out. The table lists approximately 190,000 clones, approximately 87% of them singletons. The source of this sequence is a man aged 25-40 years in good health and CMV-seronegative. Sequenced sample: PBMCs.

DNA of the CDR3: TGTGCCAGCACCCCCTGGGACAGCAATTCACCCCTCCACTTT. It translates to CASTPWDSNSPLHF. The chain is built from TRBV7-9 and TRBJ1-6, with 7 bases lining up with TRBD1. Germline values: CDR1 SEHNR, CDR2 FQNEAQ (reference sequence). This CDR3 region has 14 residues. V was clipped by 7 bases and J by 7 bases; unmatched bases: 7.